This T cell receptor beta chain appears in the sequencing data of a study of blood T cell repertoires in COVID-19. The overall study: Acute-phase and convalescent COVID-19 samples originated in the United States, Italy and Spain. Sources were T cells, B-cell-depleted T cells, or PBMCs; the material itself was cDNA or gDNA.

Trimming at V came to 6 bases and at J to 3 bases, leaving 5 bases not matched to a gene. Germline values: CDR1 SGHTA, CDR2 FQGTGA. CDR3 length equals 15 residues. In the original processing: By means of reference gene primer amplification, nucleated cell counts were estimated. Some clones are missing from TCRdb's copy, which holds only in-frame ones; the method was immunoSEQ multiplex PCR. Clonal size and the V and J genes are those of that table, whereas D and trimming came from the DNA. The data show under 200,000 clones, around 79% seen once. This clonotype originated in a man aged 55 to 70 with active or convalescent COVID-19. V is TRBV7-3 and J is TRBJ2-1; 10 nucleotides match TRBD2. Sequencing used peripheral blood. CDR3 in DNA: TGTGCCAGCAGTCGGGGACTAGCGCGCTACAATGAGCAGTTCTTC. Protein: CASSRGLARYNEQFF.